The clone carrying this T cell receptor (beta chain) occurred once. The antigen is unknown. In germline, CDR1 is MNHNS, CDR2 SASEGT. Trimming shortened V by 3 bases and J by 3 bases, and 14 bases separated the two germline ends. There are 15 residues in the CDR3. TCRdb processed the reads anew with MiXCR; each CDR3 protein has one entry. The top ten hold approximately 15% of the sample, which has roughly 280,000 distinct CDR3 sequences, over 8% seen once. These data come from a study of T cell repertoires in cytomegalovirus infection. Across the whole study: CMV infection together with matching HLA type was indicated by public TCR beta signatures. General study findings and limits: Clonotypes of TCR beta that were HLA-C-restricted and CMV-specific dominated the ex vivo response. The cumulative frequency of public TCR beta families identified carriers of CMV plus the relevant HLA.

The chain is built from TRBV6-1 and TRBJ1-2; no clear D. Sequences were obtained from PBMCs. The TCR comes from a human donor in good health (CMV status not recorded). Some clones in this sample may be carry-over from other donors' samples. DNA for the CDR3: TGTGCCAGCAGTGAGAGGAAGCCAGCGGACTATGGCTACACCTTC. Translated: CASSERKPADYGYTF.